This T cell receptor beta chain is drawn from a study of blood T cell repertoires in COVID-19. Study-level information: Samples taken during acute and convalescent COVID-19 were collected in the United States, Italy and Spain. T cells, B-cell-depleted T cells, or PBMCs provided the cDNA or gDNA that served as material.

Original processing methods: Using reference gene primer amplification, nucleated cell counts were estimated. Libraries were prepared by immunoSEQ multiplex PCR; TCRdb keeps only in-frame clonotypes and omits some of them. That table gives V, J and clone size, and the DNA gave D and trimming. The repertoire holds around 100,000 clones, with 80% to 95% as singletons. The receptor was derived from a man aged 45-65 years with active COVID-19. Input material: peripheral blood.

The CDR3 protein is CASSVGIASTDTQYF. CDR3 bases: TGTGCCAGCAGCGTAGGGATAGCCAGCACAGATACGCAGTATTTT. The chain joins TRBV9 to TRBJ2-3; D is unclear. CDR3 length equals 15 residues. Trimming pared 0 bases from V and 0 bases from J, leaving 8 bases between. Germline CDR1 reads SGDLS; CDR2 reads YYNGEE.